This TCR beta chain was found in a study of blood T cell repertoires in COVID-19. This CDR3 spans 19 amino acids. Germline CDR1 LGHNT, CDR2 FRNRAP. With 2 bases clipped from V and 8 bases from J, the junction kept 16 bases outside the gene matches. Clones were read by immunoSEQ multiplex PCR, and TCRdb kept only the in-frame ones, dropping some. The sample carries 200,000 to 250,000 clones, under 90% recorded once. Material for sequencing was PBMCs or T cells enriched from blood (not recorded which). The sequence came from a woman aged 55-70 years who had recovered from COVID-19. The J gene is TRBJ1-4, the V gene TRBV12-5, with TRBD1 matching over 11 bases. The CDR3 nucleotides are TGTGCTAGTGGTTTGCATAGAGGACAGGGGGCGCCCCCGGGGGAAAAACTGTTTTTT. This encodes CASGLHRGQGAPPGEKLFF.